Below are 20 T cell receptor beta chains sequenced from a single sample in a study of T-cell reconstitution after alpha-beta-depleted transplantation in children. Unique molecular identifiers were incorporated when the TCRbeta library was constructed. Using its own MiXCR run on the PCR reads, TCRdb lists one record per CDR3 protein. Of about 310,000 distinct CDR3 sequences listed, approximately 23% were seen once; the top ten hold approximately 11%. The input for sequencing was PBMCs, mostly from graft donor cells, taken 180 days after TCRalphabeta/CD19-depleted stem cell transplant. The receptor set was obtained from a male patient younger than 18 who had a stem cell transplant for acute lymphoblastic leukemia, so the T cells may come from the graft donor.

This clonotype was observed a handful of times. The rearrangement links TRBV7-2 to TRBJ2-5, with TRBD2 identical over 10 bases. The CDR3 is made up of 15 amino acids. J lost 4 bases, V lost 6 bases, and 8 bases had no gene match. Germline CDR1 reads SGHTA; CDR2 reads FQGNSA. In DNA, the CDR3 is TGTGCCAGCAGTCGACTAGCGGGCCACGGAGAGACCCAGTACTTC. It yields the protein CASSRLAGHGETQYF.

The V gene is TRBV6-6, the J gene TRBJ2-7; TRBD2 agrees at 9 bases. The CDR3 totals 13 residues. CDR1 and CDR2 from the germline V gene are MNHNY and SVGAGI (reference sequence). Trimming took 8 bases from V and 7 from J; bases not matched to a gene: 9. The CDR3 region has the DNA TGTGCCAGCGGGGGCCTAGCGGGACGAGAGCAGTACTTC. It translates to CASGGLAGREQYF.

V and J are TRBV29-1 and TRBJ2-7; D may be TRBD2 (5 bases). There are 14 residues in the CDR3. Trimming removed 0 bases at V and 4 bases at J, with 13 bases between. Per the germline V gene, CDR1 is SQVTM and CDR2 is ANQGSEA. For the CDR3, the DNA is TGCAGCGTTGAAGATCAAGTGGGAGAGTACGAGCAGTACTTC. Translation gives CSVEDQVGEYEQYF.

This clonotype was seen many times. The chain is built from TRBV5-1 and TRBJ2-1; TRBD1 aligns across 7 bases. The CDR3 is 16 amino acids. In germline, CDR1 is SGHRS, CDR2 YFSETQ. The trim removed 2 bases at V and 1 base at J, leaving 6 bases unmatched. The CDR3 is CASSLSARGSYNEQFF. The CDR3 coding sequence is TGCGCCAGCAGCTTATCGGCCAGGGGGTCCTACAATGAGCAGTTCTTC.

J is TRBJ2-7 and V is TRBV13; 7 bases agree with TRBD1. CDR3 length: 15 residues. V shed 5 bases and J 5 bases; nucleotides not matched to a gene: 12. Germline V gives CDR1 PRHDT, CDR2 FYEKMQ (reference sequence). The CDR3 loop reads CASSPRQGRADEQYF. In nucleotides, the CDR3 is TGTGCCAGCAGCCCCAGACAGGGAAGGGCCGACGAGCAGTACTTC.

In this sample, this clonotype turned up many times. The V gene is TRBV5-1, the J gene TRBJ2-7; D is unclear. V lost 2 bases and J lost 2, with 5 bases in between. The CDR3 is 12 residues long. Germline values: CDR1 SGHRS, CDR2 YFSETQ. CDR3 bases: TGCGCCAGCAGCTTAAGCACCTACGAGCAGTACTTC. Amino acids: CASSLSTYEQYF.

The chain is built from TRBV24-1 and TRBJ1-5, with a tentative D call TRBD1 (6 bases). The length of the CDR3 is 13 residues. The V gene's germline CDR1 is KGHDR and CDR2 SFDVKD. The V and J ends lost 5 bases and 6 bases respectively, with 10 bases between them. CDR3 protein: CATSGAGAQPQHF. The CDR3 nucleotides are TGTGCCACCAGTGGGGCAGGGGCTCAGCCCCAGCATTTT.

This clonotype was seen a few times. J is TRBJ1-4 and V is TRBV7-9; TRBD1 is a possible D gene (5 bases). The germline V gene encodes CDR1 SEHNR and CDR2 FQNEAQ (reference sequence). The CDR3 runs to 16 residues. Trimming stripped 4 bases from V and 3 bases from J, with 15 bases between. DNA for the CDR3: TGTGCCAGCAGCTCCCTAGGGACCGCCGCTAATGAAAAACTGTTTTTT. It yields the protein CASSSLGTAANEKLFF.

This clonotype was detected a few times. J is TRBJ1-3 and V is TRBV7-9; weak D call: TRBD1 (5 bases). There are 16 residues in the CDR3. Germline V gene data show CDR1 as SEHNR and CDR2 as FQNEAQ (reference sequence). The germline V and J ends were trimmed by 1 base and 0 bases, with 10 bases remaining between them. CDR3 residues: CASSLEPTVSGNTIYF. CDR3 nucleotide sequence: TGTGCCAGCAGCTTAGAACCGACAGTCTCTGGAAACACCATATATTTT.

This clonotype was observed a few times. V gene TRBV12-3 or TRBV12-4 combines with J gene TRBJ2-3; maybe TRBD1 (6 bases). CDR3 length equals 16 residues. V lost 7 bases to trimming and J lost 2 bases, with 19 bases between them. The CDR3 DNA follows: TGTGCCAGCACCCCAAGGGGGATGCCATACACAGATACGCAGTATTTT. Encoded protein: CASTPRGMPYTDTQYF.

The chain joins TRBV5-1 to TRBJ2-2; 10 bases match TRBD2. This CDR3 comprises 20 residues. CDR1 and CDR2 (germline): SGHRS, YFSETQ. V lost 3 bases, J lost 4 bases, and 18 bases stayed unmatched. CDR3 region: CASSSPGKLRSSGGTGELFF. CDR3 DNA sequence: TGCGCCAGCAGCTCTCCAGGGAAACTAAGGTCTAGCGGGGGCACCGGGGAGCTGTTTTTT.

To note about this clonotype: It may be a read error: a sequence one base away is much more abundant. The rearrangement uses TRBV29-1 and TRBJ2-2; the D gene is possibly TRBD1 (6 bases). Germline CDR1 is SQVTM and CDR2 is ANQGSEA. V was cut by 4 bases and J by 4 bases, with 13 bases left in between. The CDR3 is 14 amino acids. The CDR3 DNA is TGCAGCGTTGTTTGTACAGGGATCACCGGGGAGCTGTTTTTT. Encoded protein: CSVVCTGITGELFF.

A few counts support this clonotype. V gene TRBV20-1 combines with J gene TRBJ1-1; TRBD1 might be the D (5 bases). The CDR3 covers 13 residues. Trimming pared 0 bases from V and 3 bases from J, leaving 8 bases between. From germline, CDR1 is DFQATT and CDR2 SNEGSKA (reference sequence). The CDR3 DNA reads TGCAGTGCTAGAGAACCAGGGTACACTGAAGCTTTCTTT. The encoded protein is CSAREPGYTEAFF.

The chain couples TRBV5-4 to TRBJ2-1; TRBD2 matches 11 bases. Germline V gene data show CDR1 as SGHNT and CDR2 as YYREEE (reference sequence). This CDR3 is built from 19 residues. Losses at the gene ends were 0 bases for V and 0 bases for J; bases not matched to a gene: 8. The CDR3 spells CASSLAGTSGFSSYNEQFF. Here the CDR3 DNA reads TGTGCCAGCAGCTTGGCCGGGACTAGCGGCTTTAGCTCCTACAATGAGCAGTTCTTC.

This clonotype was detected only a few times. The chain employs TRBV24-1 and TRBJ1-2; D is uncertain. CDR3 length: 12 amino acids. Germline values: CDR1 KGHDR, CDR2 SFDVKD. Trimming stripped 4 bases from V and 2 bases from J, with 4 bases between. CDR3: CATSEGNYGYTF. Written as DNA, the CDR3 is TGTGCCACCAGTGAAGGGAACTATGGCTACACCTTC.

This clonotype was observed a handful of times. This chain joins TRBV15 and TRBJ1-5; 12 bases are shared with TRBD1. The germline CDR1 and CDR2 sequences are LNHNV and YYDKDF (reference sequence). This CDR3 is built from 17 residues. J lost 7 bases, V lost 2 bases, and 9 bases had no gene match. In DNA, the CDR3 is TGTGCCACCAGCAGACCCGGGACAGGGGGCGCGGGGCAGCCCCAGCATTTT. Protein: CATSRPGTGGAGQPQHF. The entire variable domain, with the rest obtained from reference TRBV15 and TRBJ1-5, is as follows: DAMVIQNPRYQVTQFGKPVTLSCSQTLNHNVMYWYQQKSSQAPKLLFHYYDKDFNNEADTPDNFQSRRPNTSFCFLDIRSPGLGDTAMYLCATSRPGTGGAGQPQHFGDGTRLSIL.

CDR3 protein: CASSYSWPGTGGSSNEQFF. The DNA for the CDR3 is TGTGCCAGCAGTTACTCTTGGCCTGGGACGGGCGGGAGTAGTAATGAGCAGTTCTTC. J is TRBJ2-1 and V is TRBV6-5, with TRBD2 matching over 7 bases. With 0 bases clipped from V and 7 bases from J, the junction kept 18 bases outside the gene matches. CDR3 length: 19 amino acids. Germline V CDR1 and CDR2: MNHEY, SVGAGI.

CDR3 DNA: TGCGCCAGCGGGGAGGTATCTCGGAATGAGCAGTTCTTC. This gives the protein CASGEVSRNEQFF. This rearrangement joins TRBV5-1 to TRBJ2-1, with D perhaps matching TRBD2 (6 bases). The V gene lost 7 bases and the J gene lost 7 bases, with 15 bases spanning the gap. This CDR3 spans 13 amino acids. Germline CDR1 SGHRS, CDR2 YFSETQ.

The chain employs TRBV7-8 and TRBJ2-7; D possibly uses TRBD1 or TRBD2 (5 bases each). Trimming took off 5 bases at V and 3 bases at J, with 14 bases between the two ends. Germline V gives CDR1 SGHVS, CDR2 FQNEAQ. This CDR3 has 14 residues. The CDR3 is CASSPGPLIYEQYF. CDR3 nucleotides: TGTGCCAGCAGCCCGGGACCACTGATCTACGAGCAGTACTTC.

This clonotype turned up a few times. J is TRBJ2-1 and V is TRBV12-3 or TRBV12-4, with TRBD2 matching over 10 bases. There are 15 residues in the CDR3. V gave up 7 bases and J gave up 4 bases; unmatched junction bases: 7. The CDR3 nucleotides read TGTGCCAGCATCCTGAGGACTAGCGGATACAATGAGCAGTTCTTC. Protein sequence: CASILRTSGYNEQFF.